Following are 27 T cell receptor beta chains from one sample sequenced in a study of T cells in women clearing cervical HPV infection. This table comes from immunoSEQ multiplex PCR, and its TCRdb copy is limited to in-frame clones, with some not included. The sample table includes more than 45,000 clones. Sequenced material: blood buffy coat. The receptors were gathered from a woman between 18 and 70 years old with a cervical HPV16 infection that either progressed to CIN3+ or cleared (not recorded which).

The CDR3 bases that were read are TGTGCCAGCAGTACCGGGACAGGGTTAACCGGGGAG. Translating it yields CASSTGTGLTGE. The CDR3 as a whole reads CASSTGTGLTGELFF. The chain has TRBV12-3 or TRBV12-4 and TRBJ2-2, with 9 positions matching TRBD1. Read sequence stops 3 residues before the CDR3 end, and the germline J gene provides the missing end. This CDR3 has 15 residues. V dropped 5 bases and J dropped 5; count of bases not matched to a gene: 6.

Regarding this clone: One junction end disagrees with the germline gene, perhaps due to a read error. With the read ending 3 residues before the CDR3 end, the germline J gene is used to fill in that end. This chain links TRBV4-2 with TRBJ2-7; perhaps TRBD2 as D (6 bases). The length of the CDR3 is 14 residues. Germline V gene sequence: CDR1 LGHNA, CDR2 YNFKEQ. This CDR3 is CASSRDLKGYEQYF. Incomplete CDR3 DNA: TGCGCCAGCAGTCGGGACTTAAAAGGATACGAG.

As concerns this clone: The sequence runs out 3 residues before the end of the CDR3; the remainder is reconstructed from the germline J gene. V is TRBV12-5 and J is TRBJ2-3, with D unclear. In germline, CDR1 is LGHNT, CDR2 FRNRAP. The CDR3 runs to 18 residues. The V end was cut by 6 bases, the J end by 1 base, with 23 bases between. The CDR3 reads CASGLPQKSVIGTDTQYF. CDR3 bases read: TGTGCTAGTGGCCTCCCCCAGAAGTCCGTGATCGGCACAGATACG.

With respect to this clone: The CDR3 end is not reached by the read, which stops 3 residues before it; the germline J gene fills it in. The chain couples TRBV30 to TRBJ1-2, with 9 bases aligning to TRBD1. The CDR3 has 13 residues. V was pared by 1 base and J by 6 bases, with 3 bases of the junction left unmatched. Germline V gene sequence: CDR1 GTSNPN, CDR2 SVGIG (reference sequence). The CDR3 sequence is CAWSGGDRDGYTF. The DNA read from the CDR3 is TGTGCCTGGAGTGGGGGGGACAGGGATGGC.

In the case of this clone: The read comes to an end 3 residues before the CDR3 does, leaving the germline J gene to fill in the end. The chain combines TRBV29-1 with TRBJ2-7; 8 bases map to TRBD1. Germline V CDR1 and CDR2: SQVTM, ANQGSEA. Trimming cost V 7 bases and J 4 bases; bases outside gene matches: 6. This CDR3 spans 12 amino acids. The part of the CDR3 DNA that was read is TGCAGCGGACGGACAGGGCGGTACGAG. Encoded protein: CSGRTGRYE. From start to end, the CDR3 is CSGRTGRYEQYF.

On this clone: Read coverage stops 3 residues before the CDR3 terminus; the germline J gene supplies the remainder. The chain is built from TRBV6-2 or TRBV6-3 and TRBJ1-2; possible D gene TRBD1, 5 bases. The CDR3 extends over 15 amino acids. Germline V CDR1 and CDR2: MNHEY, SVGEGT. The CDR3 protein is CASSWVRVLAGSYTF. The DNA read from the CDR3 is TGTGCCAGCTCTTGGGTCAGGGTCTTGGCCGGTAGC.

Comments on this clone: From the germline J gene comes the end of the CDR3, since the read stops 3 residues before it. The chain links TRBV6-2 or TRBV6-3 to TRBJ1-2; 8 positions agree with TRBD1. This CDR3 is built from 13 residues. Germline CDR1 is MNHEY and CDR2 is SVGEGT. CDR3 amino acids: CASSLTGVEGYTF. CDR3 DNA, as far as it was read: TGTGCCAGCAGTCTGACAGGGGTTGAGGGC.

About this clone: Its ends do not fully match the called genes, so a read error is possible. The read comes to an end 3 residues before the CDR3 does, leaving the germline J gene to fill in the end. The V gene is TRBV4-2, the J gene TRBJ1-2; 8 bases match TRBD1. Germline V CDR1 and CDR2: LGHNA, YNFKEQ. The CDR3 runs to 15 residues. The CDR3 bases that were read are TGCGCCAGCAGCCAAGCGGACAGGGCGAGTAAGGGC. This encodes CASSQADRASKG. The CDR3 in its entirety is CASSQADRASKGYTF.

As for this clone: The CDR3 end is not reached by the read, which stops 3 residues before it; the germline J gene fills it in. This chain joins TRBV2 and TRBJ2-7, with TRBD2 matching 8 bases. The CDR3 has 15 residues. Germline CDR1 SNHLY, CDR2 FYNNEI. V gave up 7 bases and J gave up 0 bases; unmatched junction bases: 8. The CDR3 loop reads CASKLRGGHSYEQYF. The sequenced CDR3 bases are TGTGCCAGCAAGCTTCGCGGGGGGCACTCCTACGAG.

In the case of this clone: The read halts 3 residues ahead of the CDR3 end, with the missing end drawn from the germline J gene. This chain links TRBV30 with TRBJ1-5; perhaps TRBD1 as D (5 bases). Germline loops: CDR1 GTSNPN, CDR2 SVGIG (reference sequence). The CDR3 has 13 residues. Trimming cost V 0 bases and J 4 bases, with 7 bases left between them. CDR3 sequence: CAWSVEGNQPQHF. CDR3 DNA, as far as it was read: TGTGCCTGGAGTGTGGAGGGGAATCAGCCC.

In regard to this clone: The DNA ends 3 residues before the CDR3 does, and the rest of the CDR3 is filled in from the germline J gene. The chain is built from TRBV28 and TRBJ2-1; 7 positions match TRBD1. Losses at the gene ends were 8 bases for V and 0 bases for J; bases not matched to a gene: 7. Germline assignment: CDR1 MDHEN and CDR2 SYDVKM. The CDR3 spans 15 residues. CDR3 DNA (partial): TGTGCCAGCCCCCCGGCAGGGGGCTCCTACAATGAG. It yields the protein CASPPAGGSYNE. The whole CDR3 region reads CASPPAGGSYNEQFF.

Comment on this clone: Read data end 3 residues before the CDR3 end; the end is taken from the germline J gene. The rearrangement joins TRBV4-2 to TRBJ1-4, with 8 positions matching TRBD1. Germline CDR1 reads LGHNA; CDR2 reads YNFKEQ. The CDR3 length is 14 residues. CDR3 sequence: CASSQGTGYRELFF. CDR3 bases read: TGTGCCAGCAGCCAAGGGACAGGGTATAGGGAA.

Comments on this clone: The read ends 3 residues early relative to the CDR3; the germline J gene fills the gap. The rearrangement uses TRBV29-1 and TRBJ2-7; D call uncertain. Per germline, CDR1 SQVTM and CDR2 ANQGSEA. The CDR3 has 10 amino acids. Deletions cut 5 bases from V and 2 bases from J, with 4 bases between. The CDR3 DNA, read in part, is TGCAGCGTTTTTACCTACGAG. Protein: CSVFTYE. The full CDR3 protein is CSVFTYEQYF.

With respect to this clone: The CDR3 is cut off 3 residues early in the read; its end comes from the germline J gene. This chain joins TRBV28 and TRBJ2-3, with D maybe TRBD1 (5 bases). The CDR3 contains 14 residues. CDR1 MDHEN and CDR2 SYDVKM come from the germline V gene. Trimming shortened V by 5 bases and J by 5 bases, and 14 bases separated the two germline ends. Incomplete CDR3 DNA: TGTGCCAGCAGTCTCAGGGTTTTCGGAGATACG. It encodes CASSLRVFGDT. From start to end, the CDR3 is CASSLRVFGDTQYF.

A note on this clone: The read is 3 residues too short to cover the CDR3 end, so that end is filled in from the germline J gene. The genes are TRBV6-2 or TRBV6-3 and TRBJ1-1; TRBD1 might be the D (5 bases). Germline CDR1 and CDR2: MNHEY and SVGEGT. The CDR3 spans 13 residues. With 7 bases removed from V and 3 bases from J, the gap between germline ends came to 12 bases. CDR3 bases read: TGTGCCAGCAACCTCGACAGCTACACTGAA. It yields the protein CASNLDSYTE. The full CDR3 protein reads CASNLDSYTEAFF.

To note about this clone: The observed sequence ends 3 residues before the CDR3 terminus, with the missing tail filled in from the germline J gene. V is TRBV5-5 and J is TRBJ2-1; 9 bases match TRBD1. Germline CDR1 reads SGHKS; CDR2 reads YYEKEE (reference sequence). This CDR3 region has 13 residues. The trim removed 4 bases at V and 6 bases at J, leaving 2 bases unmatched. CDR3 amino acids: CASSPDRGNEQFF. CDR3 DNA (partial): TGTGCCAGCAGCCCGGACAGGGGCAATGAG.

A note on this clone: The sequence runs out 3 residues before the end of the CDR3; the remainder is reconstructed from the germline J gene. V usage is TRBV5-5 and J usage is TRBJ1-4; D is undetermined. V was clipped by 0 bases and J by 5 bases, with 5 bases between them. CDR1 and CDR2 from the germline V gene are SGHKS and YYEKEE (reference sequence). CDR3 length equals 13 residues. The CDR3 sequence: CASSLGPNEKLFF. The CDR3 DNA, read in part, is TGTGCCAGCAGCTTGGGTCCGAATGAAAAA.

About this clone: The missing CDR3 end, 3 residues past where the read stops, is filled in from the germline J gene. The chain employs TRBV20-1 and TRBJ2-7; 9 bases are a match to TRBD1. V dropped 7 bases and J dropped 1; count of bases not matched to a gene: 2. Germline-derived CDR1 and CDR2 are DFQATT and SNEGSKA (reference sequence). This CDR3 has 12 residues. The CDR3 DNA, read in part, is TGCAGTGTCGGACAGGGGTCCTACGAG. This sequence encodes CSVGQGSYE. The whole CDR3 sequence is CSVGQGSYEQYF.

Regarding this clone: The CDR3 end falls 3 residues outside the read, so it is completed with the germline J gene. The chain carries TRBV19 and TRBJ1-5; TRBD1 matches 8 bases. The CDR3 consists of 17 residues. CDR1 is LNHDA and CDR2 is SQIVND in the germline V gene (reference sequence). V dropped 0 bases and J dropped 0; count of bases not matched to a gene: 4. CDR3 in amino acids: CASSIDRGLGSNQPQHF. The part of the CDR3 DNA that was read is TGTGCCAGTAGTATAGACAGGGGGCTGGGTAGCAATCAGCCC.

On this clone: The CDR3 extends 3 residues past the end of the read, so its final part is completed from the germline J gene. The chain uses TRBV18 and TRBJ2-5; no firm D call. Germline V CDR1 and CDR2: KGHSH, LQKENI. The CDR3 extends over 12 amino acids. Between the trimmed V and J ends, which lost 7 bases and 1 base, there was a span of 7 bases. This CDR3 reads CASFNSQETQYF. Partial CDR3 DNA: TGTGCCAGCTTTAACAGCCAAGAGACC.

The sequenced part of the CDR3 DNA is TGTGCCAGCCGGGGGACAGCTGCGAACACCGGGGAG. Translating it yields CASRGTAANTGE. The complete CDR3 protein is CASRGTAANTGELFF. The rearrangement joins TRBV19 to TRBJ2-2, with D tentatively TRBD1 (7 bases). The CDR3 end lies 3 residues beyond the end of the read and is filled in from the germline J gene. The CDR3 covers 15 residues. Trimming stripped 9 bases from V and 0 bases from J, with 14 bases between. The germline V gene has CDR1 LNHDA and CDR2 SQIVND (reference sequence).

This CDR3 reads CASSLLGYNEQFF. The sequenced CDR3 bases are TGTGCCAGCAGCTTACTAGGCTACAATGAG. The rearrangement joins TRBV5-6 to TRBJ2-1, with D tentatively TRBD2 (5 bases). The CDR3 end is not reached by the read, which stops 3 residues before it; the germline J gene fills it in. Germline CDR1 is SGHDT and CDR2 is YYEEEE. Between the trimmed V and J ends, which lost 2 bases and 3 bases, there was a span of 6 bases. CDR3 length equals 13 residues.

With respect to this clone: The CDR3 end is not reached by the read, which stops 3 residues before it; the germline J gene fills it in. The chain carries TRBV2 and TRBJ2-3, with D possibly being TRBD2 (7 bases). V gave up 8 bases and J gave up 1 base, with 19 bases separating them. CDR3 size: 16 residues. Per the germline V gene, CDR1 is SNHLY and CDR2 is FYNNEI. The CDR3 sequence: CASGKDGGGGTDTQYF. The part of the CDR3 DNA that was read is TGTGCCAGCGGGAAAGATGGGGGGGGCGGCACAGATACG.

Concerning this clone itself: The sequence runs out 3 residues before the end of the CDR3; the remainder is reconstructed from the germline J gene. V is TRBV20-1 and J is TRBJ2-1; 9 positions agree with TRBD2. Germline V gene sequence: CDR1 DFQATT, CDR2 SNEGSKA (reference sequence). The trim removed 1 base at V and 4 bases at J, leaving 5 bases unmatched. This CDR3 contains 15 residues. CDR3 sequence: CSARGPSGAYNEQFF. The CDR3 DNA, read in part, is TGCAGTGCTAGAGGTCCTAGCGGGGCATACAATGAG.

Worth noting for this clone: The DNA ends 3 residues before the CDR3 does, and the rest of the CDR3 is filled in from the germline J gene. The chain uses TRBV6-4 and TRBJ2-3; 9 bases agree with TRBD2. Losses at the gene ends were 4 bases for V and 2 bases for J; bases not matched to a gene: 7. Germline-derived CDR1 and CDR2 are MRHNA and SNTAGT. The CDR3 has 16 residues. CDR3 DNA (partial): TGTGCCAGCAGTGTATTAGCGGGAGAGGCCACAGATACG. This gives the protein CASSVLAGEATDT. The full CDR3 protein reads CASSVLAGEATDTQYF.

Details on this clone: The missing CDR3 end, 3 residues past where the read stops, is filled in from the germline J gene. Other DNA sequences from this sample encode an identical CDR3 as well. The chain carries TRBV29-1 and TRBJ2-1; 9 nucleotides align to TRBD2. This CDR3 comprises 14 residues. With 4 bases clipped from V and 9 bases from J, the junction kept 10 bases outside the gene matches. The germline gives CDR1 SQVTM, CDR2 ANQGSEA. The part of the CDR3 DNA that was read is TGCAGCGTTGTAGTGGGCGGGAGGGCTATTGAG. It translates to CSVVVGGRAIE. The entire CDR3 reads CSVVVGGRAIEQFF.

To note about this clone: From the germline J gene comes the end of the CDR3, since the read stops 3 residues before it. The J gene is TRBJ2-4, the V gene TRBV11-2; D gene ambiguous. The CDR3 consists of 15 residues. Germline V gives CDR1 SGHAT, CDR2 FQNNGV. V was clipped by 5 bases and J by 0 bases, with 11 bases between them. CDR3 loop: CASSGRLTAKNIQYF. CDR3 bases read: TGTGCCAGCAGCGGCCGACTTACAGCCAAAAACATT. Looking up the rest from reference TRBV11-2 and TRBJ2-4 gives the full variable domain: EAGVAQSPRYKIIEKRQSVAFWCNPISGHATLYWYQQILGQGPKLLIQFQNNGVVDDSQLPKDRFSAERLKGVDSTLKIQPAKLEDSAVYLCASSGRLTAKNIQYFGAGTRLSVL.